Listed below are T cell receptor beta chains from one sample, sequenced in a study of identical twins. A single record per CDR3 protein comes from TCRdb applying MiXCR to the 5' RACE reads. The table includes under 900,000 distinct CDR3 sequences, roughly 18% detected once. This same sample was also part of a study on T cells expressing NK-cell markers.

The sample consisted of PBMCs. These receptors all stem from a woman younger than 35 in good health. Each CDR3 is given with its conserved first and last residue. D genes are given only for firm matches. Some rows mark clone size as missing; the rest say once, few, many or name a class of expanded clone.

size | J | V | D | CDR3
. | TRBJ2-1 | TRBV20-1 | TRBD2 | CSARDDRGRGAYNEQFF
few | TRBJ2-7 | TRBV6-2/TRBV6-3 | TRBD2 | CASSYKAGGTYEQYF
many | TRBJ1-1 | TRBV12-3/TRBV12-4 | . | CASRRGVTEAFF
few | TRBJ2-2 | TRBV3-1 | TRBD2 | CASSSGLAGGNTGELFF
. | TRBJ2-3 | TRBV11-3 | TRBD1 | CASRGTGRDTQYF
. | TRBJ2-1 | TRBV12-3/TRBV12-4 | TRBD2 | CASSRLAVRYNEQFF
few | TRBJ2-2 | TRBV6-1 | . | CASRDSMNTGELFF
. | TRBJ2-7 | TRBV12-3/TRBV12-4 | . | CASSLGDGSYEQYF
many | TRBJ2-5 | TRBV6-2/TRBV6-3 | TRBD2 | CASSPASGTSGYQETQYF
. | TRBJ2-2 | TRBV24-1 | . | CATSDPSRDGTNTGELFF